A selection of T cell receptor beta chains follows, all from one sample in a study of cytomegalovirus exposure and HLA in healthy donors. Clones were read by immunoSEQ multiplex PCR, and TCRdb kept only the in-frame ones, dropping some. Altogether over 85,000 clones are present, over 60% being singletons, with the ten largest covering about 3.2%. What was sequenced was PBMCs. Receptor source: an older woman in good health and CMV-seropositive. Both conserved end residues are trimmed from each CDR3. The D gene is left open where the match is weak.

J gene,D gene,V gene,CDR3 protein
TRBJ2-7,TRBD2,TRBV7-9,ASSPGLAIAYEQY
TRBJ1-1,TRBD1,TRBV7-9,ASSAQGDTEAF
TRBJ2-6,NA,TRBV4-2,ASSQDHQVSGANVLT
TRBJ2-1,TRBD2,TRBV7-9,ASSPSGRAANEQF
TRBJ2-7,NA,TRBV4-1,ASSHRIQGYEQY
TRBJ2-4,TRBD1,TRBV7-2,ASSLGQGVGNIQY
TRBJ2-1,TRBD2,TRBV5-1,ASSYKLSGTSGNNEQF
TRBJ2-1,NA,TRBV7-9,ASSFPTNEQF
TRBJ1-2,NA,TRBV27,ASSRIGGIANYGYT
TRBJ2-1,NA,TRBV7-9,ASSFKEGGYNEQF
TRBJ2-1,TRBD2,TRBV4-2,ASSQVRTSGIYEQF
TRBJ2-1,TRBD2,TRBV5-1,ASSRNLAAGSTPSSYNEQF
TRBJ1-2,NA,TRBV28,ATADTTTVRYT
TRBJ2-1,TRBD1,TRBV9,ASSVEDRYNEQF
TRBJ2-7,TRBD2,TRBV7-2,ASSPGLAAYEQY
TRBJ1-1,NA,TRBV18,ASSPVDTEAF